This T cell receptor beta chain was sequenced in a study of cytomegalovirus exposure and HLA in healthy donors. Study-level information: Around 200 million T cells yielded 90 million to 130 million unique TCR beta sequences, as an earlier analysis found. Overall study findings and caveats: The study put 150 to 200 TCR beta chains on its list as cytomegalovirus-associated.

PCR amplification relied on 60 Vbeta primers (plus 13 Jbeta primers). Repertoires were generated with immunoSEQ multiplex PCR, while TCRdb's copy carries only in-frame clones and drops some. The sample has some 110,000 clones; roughly 77% are singletons. Turning to this clone: Its antigen is unidentified.

Trimming took 0 bases from V and 1 from J; bases not matched to a gene: 4. Germline V gives CDR1 SGDLS, CDR2 YYNGEE. The CDR3 totals 16 residues. The rearrangement uses TRBV9 and TRBJ2-7, with 10 positions matching TRBD2. Specimen: PBMCs. This TCR was recovered from a man aged 45-65 years in good health and CMV-seropositive. CDR3 nucleotides: TGTGCCAGCAGCGTAGAAAATAGCGGGGGGTCCTACGAGCAGTACTTC. This encodes CASSVENSGGSYEQYF.